The T cell receptor (beta chain) described here comes from a study of blood T cell repertoires in COVID-19. Looking at the study overall: Sources were T cells, B-cell-depleted T cells, or PBMCs; the material itself was cDNA or gDNA.

Measured with immunoSEQ multiplex PCR; TCRdb has only the in-frame clones, and not every one. Found here are about 250,000 clones, approximately 85% of them singletons; the top ten hold approximately 4.2%. This CDR3 region has 13 residues. Trimming at V came to 5 bases and at J to 0 bases, leaving 1 base not matched to a gene. Per the germline V gene, CDR1 is MNHEY and CDR2 is SVGEGT. Either two negative PCRs, clearance, or symptom resolution qualified Cohort 3 donors as recovered. This chain uses TRBV6-2 or TRBV6-3 with TRBJ2-7, with TRBD2 matching over 7 bases. This TCR came from a woman aged 25 to 39 who had recovered from COVID-19. Sequenced input: PBMCs or T cells enriched from blood (not recorded which). The CDR3 nucleotides are TGTGCCAGCAGTAGCGGGACCTCCTACGAGCAGTACTTC. This sequence encodes CASSSGTSYEQYF.